What follows are 24 T cell receptor beta chains derived from one specimen sequenced in a study of OX40 agonist ivuxolimab in advanced cancers. The method behind the library was the immunoSEQ multiplex PCR assay. TCRdb's version of the immuneACCESS table is confined to in-frame rearrangements and falls short of the full clone set. An unresolved V gene accounts for under half of the shortfall where checked; the remainder is of unknown origin. Recorded for this sample are around 26,000 clones; more than 75% of them occurred a single time. The biggest ten clones account for over 20% of the sample. The sequences come from CD4+ or CD8+ T cells sorted from blood, collected in a trial of the OX40 agonist ivuxolimab. These receptors all stem from an adult with an advanced solid tumor such as melanoma, head and neck, liver or kidney cancer.

CDR3 DNA: TGTGCCAGCAGTTTCGGGTTAACGGACACTGAAGCTTTCTTT. Translation gives CASSFGLTDTEAFF. The rearrangement uses TRBV28 and TRBJ1-1; D is unresolved. The CDR3 loop spans 14 amino acids. Trimming took 3 bases from V and 3 from J, leaving 11 bases between them. The V gene's germline CDR1 is MDHEN and CDR2 SYDVKM. The whole variable domain, filled in from reference TRBV28 and TRBJ1-1, reads DVKVTQSSRYLVKRTGEKVFLECVQDMDHENMFWYRQDPGLGLRLIYFSYDVKMKEKGDIPEGYSVSREKKERFSLILESASTNQTSMYLCASSFGLTDTEAFFGQGTRLTVV.

As DNA, the CDR3 is TGTGCCAGCGCGACCAGCGGGAGCGAGCAGTACTTC. Amino acids: CASATSGSEQYF. This chain uses TRBV11-2 with TRBJ2-5; 8 nucleotides align to TRBD2. Near its end, the DNA agrees better with TRBJ2-7, so the J call may be wrong. Germline V gene data show CDR1 as SGHAT and CDR2 as FQNNGV. The CDR3 has 12 residues.

The J gene is TRBJ2-2, the V gene TRBV6-5, with D perhaps being TRBD1 or TRBD2 (5 bases each). CDR1 and CDR2 (germline): MNHEY, SVGAGI. The V end was cut by 6 bases, the J end by 7 bases, with 15 bases between. The CDR3 is made up of 14 amino acids. The chain's CDR3 is CASRVLGAHGELFF. The CDR3, as DNA: TGTGCCAGCAGAGTTCTCGGGGCGCACGGGGAGCTGTTTTTT.

This chain connects TRBV29-1 to TRBJ2-1; TRBD1 matches at 8 bases. The CDR3 extends over 14 amino acids. CDR1 is SQVTM, CDR2 ANQGSEA, per germline. With 4 bases clipped from V and 4 bases from J, the junction kept 6 bases outside the gene matches. The CDR3 reads CSVARTGLYNEQFF. CDR3 in DNA: TGCAGCGTTGCTAGGACAGGGCTTTACAATGAGCAGTTCTTC.

V gene TRBV5-5 combines with J gene TRBJ2-7; TRBD1 might be the D (6 bases). The CDR3 is 15 amino acids. Germline lookup yields CDR1 SGHKS and CDR2 YYEKEE (reference sequence). Trimming shortened V by 2 bases and J by 1 base, and 13 bases separated the two germline ends. The DNA for the CDR3 is TGTGCCAGCAGCTTTCACAGGGAATCGTCCTACGAGCAGTACTTC. Its protein product is CASSFHRESSYEQYF. The entire variable domain, with the rest obtained from reference TRBV5-5 and TRBJ2-7, is as follows: DAGVTQSPTHLIKTRGQQVTLRCSPISGHKSVSWYQQVLGQGPQFIFQYYEKEERGRGNFPDRFSARQFPNYSSELNVNALLLGDSALYLCASSFHRESSYEQYFGPGTRLTVT.

This chain connects TRBV4-3 to TRBJ2-2, with D uncertain. The CDR3 is made up of 12 amino acids. Trimming shortened V by 0 bases and J by 6 bases, and 2 bases separated the two germline ends. Germline values: CDR1 LGHNA, CDR2 YSLEER. The CDR3 protein is CASSQEAGELFF. The CDR3 DNA is TGCGCCAGCAGCCAAGAGGCCGGGGAGCTGTTTTTT.

The chain recombines TRBV2 with TRBJ1-4; no clear D gene. Trimming cost V 7 bases and J 4 bases, with 10 bases left between them. Germline lookup yields CDR1 SNHLY and CDR2 FYNNEI. The CDR3 runs to 13 residues. CDR3 sequence: CASKRGINEKLFF. CDR3 nucleotides: TGTGCCAGCAAAAGAGGGATTAATGAAAAACTGTTTTTT.

This chain connects TRBV4-2 to TRBJ2-2; D gene ambiguous. Germline CDR1 and CDR2: LGHNA and YNFKEQ. The CDR3 runs to 14 residues. Trimming stripped 1 base from V and 4 bases from J, with 7 bases between. CDR3 nucleotide sequence: TGTGCCAGCAGCCAAGCAGAGCGCACCGGGGAGCTGTTTTTT. Residues: CASSQAERTGELFF.

The CDR3 sequence is CASSLALEQYF. The CDR3 DNA sequence: TGTGCCAGCAGCTTGGCCCTCGAACAGTACTTC. This chain connects TRBV5-5 to TRBJ2-5, with D unresolved. The CDR3 loop spans 11 amino acids. The germline V and J ends were trimmed by 0 bases and 11 bases, with 8 bases remaining between them. Germline CDR1 is SGHKS and CDR2 is YYEKEE (reference sequence).

The V and J genes are TRBV13 and TRBJ2-5; D is unclear. The CDR3 totals 14 residues. Germline-derived CDR1 and CDR2 are PRHDT and FYEKMQ (reference sequence). Between the trimmed V and J ends, which lost 0 bases and 5 bases, there was a span of 10 bases. The CDR3 here is CASSLGIGRETQYF. CDR3 DNA: TGTGCCAGCAGCTTAGGCATTGGGCGGGAGACCCAGTACTTC.

The V gene is TRBV12-5, the J gene TRBJ1-1; D unresolved. There are 14 residues in the CDR3. CDR1 and CDR2 from the germline V gene are LGHNT and FRNRAP. V was cut by 1 base and J by 3 bases, with 9 bases left in between. The CDR3 spells CASGLGVRDTEAFF. Here the CDR3 DNA reads TGTGCTAGTGGTTTGGGGGTTCGAGACACTGAAGCTTTCTTT.

V gene TRBV27 combines with J gene TRBJ1-1; TRBD1 might be the D (5 bases). Deletions cut 1 base from V and 5 bases from J, with 20 bases between. The CDR3 is 17 residues long. Germline CDR1 is MNHEY and CDR2 is SMNVEV (reference sequence). DNA of the CDR3: TGTGCCAGCAGTTTATGGGGGGGGAACAGCCGGAGGACTGAAGCTTTCTTT. Amino acids: CASSLWGGNSRRTEAFF.

This clone has ten or more counts. The CDR3 loop is CASSQSGRGYEQYF. The DNA of the CDR3 is TGTGCCAGCAGCCAAAGTGGCAGGGGCTACGAGCAGTACTTC. The J gene is TRBJ2-7, the V gene TRBV16; a possible D gene is TRBD1 (6 bases). Germline loops: CDR1 KGHSY, CDR2 FQNENV. The CDR3 covers 14 residues. Trimming stripped 2 bases from V and 3 bases from J, with 11 bases between.

This chain uses TRBV9 with TRBJ2-5; tentative D call: TRBD1 (6 bases). The CDR3 consists of 13 residues. Trimming removed 2 bases from V and 3 bases from J, with 8 bases in between. Germline CDR1 is SGDLS and CDR2 is YYNGEE. CDR3 DNA: TGTGCCAGCAGCGTCCCAGGGGAAGAGACCCAGTACTTC. Amino acid sequence: CASSVPGEETQYF.

The V and J genes are TRBV28 and TRBJ2-7; D not certain. Trimming removed 1 base at V and 2 bases at J, with 9 bases between. Per the germline V gene, CDR1 is MDHEN and CDR2 is SYDVKM. This CDR3 region has 14 residues. CDR3 nucleotide sequence: TGTGCCAGCAGTTTATCCAGGTTCACCTACGAGCAGTACTTC. Translation: CASSLSRFTYEQYF.

V gene TRBV2 combines with J gene TRBJ2-1; TRBD2 agrees at 10 bases. This CDR3 comprises 14 residues. V lost 8 bases to trimming and J lost 0 bases; unmatched junction nucleotides: 1. Germline CDR1 reads SNHLY; CDR2 reads FYNNEI. In DNA, the CDR3 is TGTGCCAGCGGGACTAGCGACTCCTACAATGAGCAGTTCTTC. Protein product: CASGTSDSYNEQFF.

This CDR3 is CASSPDQPQYF. CDR3 DNA sequence: TGTGCCAGCAGCCCGGACCAACCCCAGTACTTC. The V and J genes are TRBV7-9 and TRBJ2-5; unclear D gene. The V gene lost 5 bases and the J gene lost 9 bases, with 10 bases spanning the gap. CDR1 and CDR2 (germline): SEHNR, FQNEAQ (reference sequence). The CDR3 has 11 amino acids.

The rearrangement joins TRBV25-1 to TRBJ2-1; possibly TRBD2 for D (6 bases). The CDR3 totals 14 residues. Germline CDR1 and CDR2: MGHDK and SYGVNS. The V gene lost 6 bases and the J gene lost 8 bases, with 17 bases spanning the gap. CDR3 protein: CASSNSGMADEQFF. The CDR3 DNA sequence: TGTGCCAGCAGCAATAGCGGAATGGCTGATGAGCAGTTCTTC.

This chain uses TRBV28 with TRBJ2-2, with D possibly being TRBD2 (7 bases). This CDR3 has 14 amino acids. Germline CDR1 MDHEN, CDR2 SYDVKM. The ends were cut back, 2 bases at V and 6 bases at J, with 10 bases in the middle. This chain's CDR3 is CASSLKGGPGELFF. CDR3 nucleotide sequence: TGTGCCAGCAGTTTAAAGGGGGGGCCCGGGGAGCTGTTTTTT.

The V gene is TRBV7-8, the J gene TRBJ1-5, with D perhaps TRBD1 (5 bases). This CDR3 is 14 amino acids long. Between the trimmed V and J ends, which lost 5 bases and 4 bases, there was a span of 12 bases. Germline values: CDR1 SGHVS, CDR2 FQNEAQ. The DNA for the CDR3 is TGTGCCAGCAGCCTCATTGACAGAAATCAGCCCCAGCATTTT. Translation gives CASSLIDRNQPQHF.

The chain has TRBV7-9 and TRBJ1-1; D unclear. The CDR3 has 14 residues. CDR1 is SEHNR, CDR2 FQNEAQ, per germline (reference sequence). Trimming pared 3 bases from V and 2 bases from J, leaving 10 bases between. The chain's CDR3 is CASSFPQKNTEAFF. DNA for the CDR3: TGTGCCAGCAGCTTTCCTCAAAAAAACACTGAAGCTTTCTTT.

The chain carries TRBV2 and TRBJ2-3, with TRBD2 identical over 13 bases. The CDR3 contains 14 residues. Germline lookup yields CDR1 SNHLY and CDR2 FYNNEI. V gave up 8 bases and J gave up 9 bases; unmatched junction bases: 8. This CDR3 reads CASPSGLAGLTQYF. CDR3 sequence (DNA): TGTGCCAGCCCCTCGGGACTAGCGGGGTTGACGCAGTATTTT.

This chain joins TRBV19 and TRBJ1-1; no clear D gene. The germline gives CDR1 LNHDA, CDR2 SQIVND (reference sequence). The CDR3 loop spans 11 amino acids. V was shortened by 8 bases and J by 8 bases, with 12 bases between the two germline ends. CDR3 in amino acids: CASHVFEEAFF. CDR3 bases: TGTGCCAGTCACGTCTTCGAGGAAGCTTTCTTT.

The V and J genes are TRBV28 and TRBJ2-5, with D possibly matching TRBD1 (5 bases). The closer fit of TRBJ2-7 to the DNA end suggests the J call may be wrong. The CDR3 consists of 13 residues. CDR1 is MDHEN and CDR2 is SYDVKM in the germline V gene. The CDR3, as DNA: TGTGCCAGCAGTAAGCAGGGTACCTACGAGCAGTACTTC. It encodes CASSKQGTYEQYF.